The rows below give T cell receptor beta chains drawn from one sample of a study of T cell clones after liver transplantation. Repertoires were generated with immunoSEQ multiplex PCR, while TCRdb's copy carries only in-frame clones and drops some. The table has 65,000 to 80,000 clones, approximately 87% seen once. Sequencing used CD4+ T cells from blood, obtained at the 22-month timepoint. The receptors shown here come from a human patient who received a liver transplant. Part of the T cell pool may stem from the graft donor. CDR3s include the opening cysteine and the closing phenylalanine or tryptophan. A D gene is named only where the DNA matches it firmly. Clone sizes are given selectively: once, few, many, or a class where the clone is expanded.

v_gene,abundance,d_gene,j_gene,CDR3nt,CDR3aa
TRBV5-6,NA,TRBD2,TRBJ2-7,TGTGCCAGCAGTCCCTTGGGGGGACTAGCGGGAGTGCGCGAGCAGTACTTC,CASSPLGGLAGVREQYF
TRBV5-6,NA,NA,TRBJ1-6,TGTGCCAGCAGCGCAGCGGGGGGGTATTCACCCCTCCACTTT,CASSAAGGYSPLHF
TRBV6-5,NA,NA,TRBJ1-2,TGTGCCAGCAGTTACGGGCGTGGGTCGGCTAACTATGGCTACACCTTC,CASSYGRGSANYGYTF
TRBV2,NA,NA,TRBJ2-7,TGTGCCAGCGACCCCCGGGGCGGCTACGAGCAGTACTTC,CASDPRGGYEQYF
TRBV29-1,NA,TRBD2,TRBJ2-1,TGCAGCGCCTCCCTGGGACTAGGCTCCTACAATGAGCAGTTCTTC,CSASLGLGSYNEQFF
TRBV7-7,NA,TRBD2,TRBJ2-5,TGTGCTAGCAGCTTAGGACTAGCGGGAGGAGAGACCCAGTACTTC,CASSLGLAGGETQYF
TRBV4-3,NA,NA,TRBJ2-7,TGCGCCAGCAGCCAAGAGATTGGGATGGGGAGGAGCGTGTCCTACGAGCAGTACTTC,CASSQEIGMGRSVSYEQYF
TRBV6-1,few,NA,TRBJ1-2,TGTGCCAGCAGTGAAGGCTCAGGGCTCGCTAACTATGGCTACACCTTC,CASSEGSGLANYGYTF
TRBV7-9,NA,TRBD2,TRBJ2-5,TGTGCCAGCAGCTCCCCGCCTAGCGGGGGTGGAGGGACCCAGTACTTC,CASSSPPSGGGGTQYF
TRBV27,NA,NA,TRBJ2-7,TGTGCCAGCAACTCTCTAGCGAGATCCTACGAGCAGTACTTC,CASNSLARSYEQYF
TRBV4-3,NA,NA,TRBJ1-4,TGCGCCAGCAGCCCCGGGGGCGGGACAACTAATGAAAAACTGTTTTTT,CASSPGGGTTNEKLFF
TRBV7-9,NA,NA,TRBJ1-1,TGTGCCAGCAGCCCCCCGGGGCCAGGCATGAACACTGAAGCTTTCTTT,CASSPPGPGMNTEAFF
TRBV21-1,few,NA,TRBJ1-2,TGTGCCAGCAGCAAACAAGCAGGCGGGGGCGTTTCGCCTAACTATGGCTACACCTTC,CASSKQAGGGVSPNYGYTF